Shown below are 7 T cell receptor beta chains from a single sample sequenced in a study of shared clonotypes between healthy human individuals. Generated by immunoSEQ multiplex PCR, the TCRdb table keeps only in-frame clones and is missing some. Among approximately 2.5 million clones listed, over 85% were seen once. Sequenced: naive CD4+ T cells from PBMCs. As to subset: CD45RA+ positively selected. These receptors were obtained from a man aged 18 to 30 in good health. Some clones in this sample may be carry-over from other donors' samples.

The CDR3 sequence is CASSFRPGHPYNEQFF. As DNA, the CDR3 is TGTGCCAGCAGCTTCCGTCCGGGACACCCTTACAATGAGCAGTTCTTC. This chain joins TRBV7-3 and TRBJ2-1; TRBD1 is a possible D gene (6 bases). This CDR3 is built from 16 residues. CDR1 and CDR2 from the germline V gene are SGHTA and FQGTGA. V lost 3 bases and J lost 4, with 16 bases in between.

This chain links TRBV9 with TRBJ2-3; D is possibly TRBD1 (6 bases). Trimming removed 3 bases at V and 6 bases at J, with 11 bases between. The length of the CDR3 is 13 residues. Germline V gene data show CDR1 as SGDLS and CDR2 as YYNGEE. For the CDR3, the DNA is TGTGCCAGCAGCGGACGCGGACAGGATACGCAGTATTTT. Protein sequence: CASSGRGQDTQYF.

The chain joins TRBV28 to TRBJ2-7, with 8 bases lining up with TRBD1. Trimming cost V 2 bases and J 5 bases; bases outside gene matches: 17. Germline V gene data show CDR1 as MDHEN and CDR2 as SYDVKM. This CDR3 is built from 18 residues. In nucleotides, the CDR3 is TGTGCCAGCAGTTTAGATCTTCTTTTCGGGACAGGAACGGACGAGCAGTACTTC. Translated, it gives CASSLDLLFGTGTDEQYF.

In DNA form, the CDR3 reads TGCAGCGTCCAACCCGGGGAGACCCAGTACTTC. This codes for CSVQPGETQYF. The V gene is TRBV29-1, the J gene TRBJ2-5; no reliable D call. There are 11 residues in the CDR3. Germline V gene data show CDR1 as SQVTM and CDR2 as ANQGSEA. Trimming stripped 6 bases from V and 5 bases from J, with 10 bases between.

This chain uses TRBV5-1 with TRBJ2-7, with D maybe TRBD2 (6 bases). The length of the CDR3 is 14 residues. The ends were cut back, 7 bases at V and 7 bases at J, with 21 bases in the middle. Germline V lookup: CDR1 SGHRS, CDR2 YFSETQ. CDR3 in amino acids: CASSPSPTAGEQYF. CDR3 DNA: TGCGCCAGCTCCCCCTCGCCCACGGCGGGGGAGCAGTACTTC.

V gene TRBV29-1 combines with J gene TRBJ2-5; 13 bases match TRBD2. V gave up 0 bases and J gave up 7 bases; unmatched junction bases: 5. This CDR3 has 15 residues. CDR1 SQVTM and CDR2 ANQGSEA come from the germline V gene. This CDR3 reads CSVEEGTSGTGTQYF. CDR3 bases: TGCAGCGTTGAAGAGGGGACTAGCGGGACCGGGACCCAGTACTTC.

The chain is built from TRBV5-1 and TRBJ2-7, with 8 nucleotides matching TRBD1. CDR1 SGHRS and CDR2 YFSETQ come from the germline V gene. After removal of 1 base from V and 3 bases from J, the junction contained 12 bases not matched to a gene. This CDR3 is built from 17 residues. DNA for the CDR3: TGCGCCAGCAGCTTGCGTATACTCCGGGACAGGAACTACGAGCAGTACTTC. Amino acid sequence: CASSLRILRDRNYEQYF.